These 18 T cell receptor beta chains were sequenced from one sample in a study of T cells in lung cancer brain metastases. Profiled with immunoSEQ multiplex PCR; TCRdb holds only in-frame clones, not every one. The sample has fewer than 5,000 clones; about 90% are singletons. Material for sequencing was tumor tissue from the primary lung tumor. Every receptor here comes from a man in his 60s with non-small cell lung cancer.

This chain's CDR3 is CASISRDRGRYEQYF. The CDR3 bases are TGTGCCAGCATCTCCAGGGATAGGGGACGCTACGAGCAGTACTTC. The rearrangement joins TRBV7-2 to TRBJ2-7; D is tentatively TRBD1 or TRBD2 (5 bases each). The CDR3 sequence is 15 residues long. Germline-derived CDR1 and CDR2 are SGHTA and FQGNSA. V dropped 7 bases and J dropped 3 bases, with 19 bases sitting between them.

V is TRBV29-1 and J is TRBJ1-2; weak D call: TRBD1 (5 bases). Germline CDR1 SQVTM, CDR2 ANQGSEA. Trimming pared 4 bases from V and 7 bases from J, leaving 10 bases between. The CDR3 consists of 11 residues. For the CDR3, the DNA is TGCAGCGTTGTGGAAGGGGTTGGCTACACCTTC. Its protein product is CSVVEGVGYTF.

On this clone itself: The junction differs from germline at one of its ends, possibly a read error. V gene TRBV28 combines with J gene TRBJ2-7; either TRBD1 or TRBD2 may supply D (6 bases each). Germline CDR1 reads MDHEN; CDR2 reads SYDVKM. The CDR3 consists of 15 residues. The CDR3 coding sequence is TGTGCCAACAGTTTATTAGGGGGGCCTCTATACGAGCAGTACTTC. Protein product: CANSLLGGPLYEQYF.

A word on this clone: Relative to the germline gene, one junction end is altered; a read error may explain this. This chain links TRBV5-4 with TRBJ2-3, with D maybe TRBD2 (6 bases). The CDR3 is 14 amino acids. CDR1 is SGHNT, CDR2 YYREEE, per germline (reference sequence). CDR3 sequence reads: CASSLALATDMQYF. CDR3 coding DNA: TGTGCCAGCAGCTTGGCACTAGCCACAGATATGCAGTATTTT.

The chain is built from TRBV19 and TRBJ1-4; a possible D gene is TRBD1 (5 bases). Germline assignment: CDR1 LNHDA and CDR2 SQIVND (reference sequence). The V and J ends lost 7 bases and 10 bases respectively, with 22 bases between them. The CDR3 extends over 15 amino acids. Written as DNA, the CDR3 is TGTGCCAGTACCTCCTCCCGGGACGGCCCTCTAAAACTGTTTTTT. It is translated as CASTSSRDGPLKLFF.

The chain has TRBV7-9 and TRBJ1-4; no definite D call. Germline CDR1 and CDR2: SEHNR and FQNEAQ (reference sequence). With 1 base removed from V and 6 bases from J, the gap between germline ends came to 18 bases. The CDR3 extends over 17 amino acids. The CDR3, as DNA: TGTGCCAGCAGCTTAGACGACGATAACGAGTGGGATGAAAAACTGTTTTTT. Translated: CASSLDDDNEWDEKLFF.

The gene calls are TRBV30 and TRBJ1-2; D possibly corresponds to TRBD1 (5 bases). The V gene lost 3 bases and the J gene lost 8 bases, with 19 bases spanning the gap. Per germline, CDR1 GTSNPN and CDR2 SVGIG (reference sequence). The CDR3 has 14 residues. The CDR3 region has the DNA TGTGCCTGGAGCCTCGGGACGGGCGGGAAAGGCTACACCTTC. This sequence encodes CAWSLGTGGKGYTF.

The chain joins TRBV28 to TRBJ1-5; weak D call: TRBD1 (5 bases). The CDR3 contains 15 residues. The ends were cut back, 5 bases at V and 1 base at J, with 12 bases in the middle. The germline V gene has CDR1 MDHEN and CDR2 SYDVKM. The CDR3 nucleotides read TGTGCCAGCAGTCCTAGGGACCTGAGCAATCAGCCCCAGCATTTT. It specifies CASSPRDLSNQPQHF.

The chain carries TRBV7-9 and TRBJ2-5; a weak D match, TRBD1 (5 bases). The germline CDR1 and CDR2 sequences are SEHNR and FQNEAQ (reference sequence). Trimming removed 5 bases at V and 4 bases at J, with 8 bases between. CDR3 size: 12 residues. As DNA, the CDR3 is TGTGCCAGCAGCCCCCAGGGAGAGACCCAGTACTTC. Translated, it gives CASSPQGETQYF.

This chain joins TRBV11-3 and TRBJ2-5, with D perhaps TRBD1 or TRBD2 (5 bases each). The V gene's germline CDR1 is SGHNT and CDR2 YENEEA. V was cut by 6 bases and J by 1 base, with 15 bases left in between. CDR3 length equals 15 residues. CDR3 sequence (DNA): TGTGCCAGCAGTCCTGGGGCGGGCCTCCAAGAGACCCAGTACTTC. Amino acid sequence: CASSPGAGLQETQYF.

This rearrangement joins TRBV6-5 to TRBJ1-4; no clear D. Trimming took off 8 bases at V and 5 bases at J, with 9 bases between the two ends. The CDR3 has 12 amino acids. In germline, CDR1 is MNHEY, CDR2 SVGAGI. CDR3 nucleotide sequence: TGTGCCAGCGGGCGCAGAAATGAAAAACTGTTTTTT. Encoded protein: CASGRRNEKLFF.

The chain links TRBV6-5 to TRBJ1-3, with 7 positions matching TRBD1. The CDR3 spans 15 residues. Losses at the gene ends were 7 bases for V and 0 bases for J; bases not matched to a gene: 6. CDR1 MNHEY and CDR2 SVGAGI come from the germline V gene. This chain's CDR3 is CASMDRLSSGNTIYF. CDR3 DNA: TGTGCCAGCATGGACAGGTTGTCCTCTGGAAACACCATATATTTT.

The V gene is TRBV7-3, the J gene TRBJ2-5, with TRBD2 matching 8 bases. V shed 0 bases and J 1 base; nucleotides not matched to a gene: 7. Germline V lookup: CDR1 SGHTA, CDR2 FQGTGA. The length of the CDR3 is 17 residues. CDR3 in amino acids: CASSLTLLLAAQETQYF. The DNA for the CDR3 is TGTGCCAGCAGCTTAACGCTCTTACTAGCGGCCCAAGAGACCCAGTACTTC.

The chain carries TRBV6-6 and TRBJ2-1; 7 bases agree with TRBD2. CDR3 length equals 16 residues. V lost 5 bases to trimming and J lost 7 bases; unmatched junction nucleotides: 14. The V gene's germline CDR1 is MNHNY and CDR2 SVGAGI (reference sequence). The DNA of the CDR3 is TGTGCCAGCAGTGCCCGGGACTACCCTTCGTGGAATGAGCAGTTCTTC. Translating gives CASSARDYPSWNEQFF.

V is TRBV30 and J is TRBJ1-2; 7 bases fit TRBD1. Germline trimming cut 0 bases from V and 2 bases from J; bases unmatched to any gene: 6. The CDR3 has 15 residues. The V gene's germline CDR1 is GTSNPN and CDR2 SVGIG (reference sequence). The CDR3 DNA reads TGTGCCTGGAGTGTATCAGCCAGGGGGAACTATGGCTACACCTTC. Amino acid sequence: CAWSVSARGNYGYTF.

The genes are TRBV7-3 and TRBJ2-2; D gene uncertain. This CDR3 is 12 amino acids long. Trimming took off 5 bases at V and 6 bases at J, with 7 bases between the two ends. Per the germline V gene, CDR1 is SGHTA and CDR2 is FQGTGA. The CDR3 coding sequence is TGTGCCAGCAGCCTGGACGCCGGGGAGCTGTTTTTT. As protein: CASSLDAGELFF.

This chain uses TRBV10-3 with TRBJ2-7, with D tentatively TRBD2 (5 bases). The CDR3 consists of 11 residues. Looked up from germline, CDR1 is ENHRY and CDR2 is SYGVKD. Trimming pared 4 bases from V and 6 bases from J, leaving 7 bases between. The CDR3 DNA follows: TGTGCCATCAGTGGAGGGATCGAGCAGTACTTC. This encodes CAISGGIEQYF.

The table lists this clone with a count of one. The chain recombines TRBV25-1 with TRBJ2-5, with TRBD1 as a possible D gene (6 bases). The better agreement between TRBJ2-7 and the DNA end casts doubt on the J call. Germline V gives CDR1 MGHDK, CDR2 SYGVNS. CDR3 length equals 15 residues. CDR3 coding DNA: TGTGCCAGCAGTGCGTCCGGGACACCATTCTACGAGCAGTACTTC. This translates into CASSASGTPFYEQYF.